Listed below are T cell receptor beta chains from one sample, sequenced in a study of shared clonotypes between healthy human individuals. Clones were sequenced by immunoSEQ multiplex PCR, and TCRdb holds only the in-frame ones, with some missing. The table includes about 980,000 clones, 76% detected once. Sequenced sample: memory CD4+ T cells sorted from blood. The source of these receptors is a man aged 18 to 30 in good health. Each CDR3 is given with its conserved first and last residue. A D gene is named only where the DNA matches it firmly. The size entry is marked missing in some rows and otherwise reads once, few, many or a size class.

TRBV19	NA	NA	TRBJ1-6	TGTGCCAGTAGATCGAGCTCCTATAATTCACCCCTCCACTTT	CASRSSSYNSPLHF
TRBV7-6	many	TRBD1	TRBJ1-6	TGTGCCAGCAGCCTAGGGGGCGAGACTTCACCCCTCCACTTT	CASSLGGETSPLHF
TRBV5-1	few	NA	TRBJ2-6	TGCGCCAGCAGCTCCCAGGAGGCTGGGGCCAACGTCCTGACTTTC	CASSSQEAGANVLTF
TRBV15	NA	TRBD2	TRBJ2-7	TGTGCCACCAGCAGAGAAACTAGCGGGAGTTTCCACGAGCAGTACTTC	CATSRETSGSFHEQYF
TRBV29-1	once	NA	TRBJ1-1	TGCAGCGTTGAACAAGGCCGGGGCACTGAAGCTTTCTTT	CSVEQGRGTEAFF
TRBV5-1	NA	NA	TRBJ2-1	TGCGCCAGCAGCTTTGCCAATGAGCAGTTCTTC	CASSFANEQFF
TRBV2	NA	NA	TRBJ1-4	TGTGCCAGCAGTGAACGGATTAATGAAAAACTGTTTTTT	CASSERINEKLFF
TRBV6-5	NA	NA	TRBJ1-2	TGTGCCAGCAGTCCCCGAGGGGACCGCAGCTATGGCTACACCTTC	CASSPRGDRSYGYTF
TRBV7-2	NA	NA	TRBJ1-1	TGTGCCAGCAGCCAAGACCGGGTCGAAGCTTTCTTT	CASSQDRVEAFF
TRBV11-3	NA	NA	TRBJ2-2	TGTGCCAGCAGCCCGGGGGGACAGGCTGCCGGGGAGCTGTTTTTT	CASSPGGQAAGELFF
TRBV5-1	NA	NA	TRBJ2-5	TGCGCCAGCAGCTTGGTCGGGGGGCAGGAGACCCAGTACTTC	CASSLVGGQETQYF
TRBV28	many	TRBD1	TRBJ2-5	TGTGCCAGCAGAATCCAGGGGGCGAGGGGAGAGACCCAGTACTTC	CASRIQGARGETQYF
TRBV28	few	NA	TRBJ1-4	TGTGCCAGCAGTTTAGCTGGGGCTAATGAAAAACTGTTTTTT	CASSLAGANEKLFF
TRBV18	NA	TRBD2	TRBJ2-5	TGTGCCAGCTCACTCCGCGGGGGGGAACAAGAGACCCAGTACTTC	CASSLRGGEQETQYF
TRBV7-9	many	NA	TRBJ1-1	TGTGCCAGCAGGTCACAGGTGAACACTGAAGCTTTCTTT	CASRSQVNTEAFF
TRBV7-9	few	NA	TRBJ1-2	TGTGCCAGCAGCCTCAGTGGGGCCGTTGGCTACACCTTC	CASSLSGAVGYTF
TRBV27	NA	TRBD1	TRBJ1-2	TGTGCCAGCAGCCGACAGGGGGGAGGCTATGGCTACACCTTC	CASSRQGGGYGYTF
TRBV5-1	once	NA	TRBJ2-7	TGCGCCAGCAACCCCGGTCAGGGCAACGAGCAGTACTTC	CASNPGQGNEQYF
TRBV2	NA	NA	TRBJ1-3	TGTGCCAGCAGTGAACTAAGGGACACCATATATTTT	CASSELRDTIYF
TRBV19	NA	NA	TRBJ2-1	TGTGCCAGTAGTCCCCTTCGACTTTACAATGAGCAGTTCTTC	CASSPLRLYNEQFF
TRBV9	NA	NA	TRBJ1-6	TGTGCCAGCAGCCTAGGACAGACTAGTTCACCCCTCCACTTT	CASSLGQTSSPLHF
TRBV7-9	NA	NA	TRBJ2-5	TGTGCCAGCAGCCTAGGCGGATCTATCGGAGGGACCCAGTACTTC	CASSLGGSIGGTQYF
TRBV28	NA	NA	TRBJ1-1	TGTGCCAGCAGTTTTCTGCAACAGAACACTGAAGCTTTCTTT	CASSFLQQNTEAFF
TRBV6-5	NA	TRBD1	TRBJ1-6	TGTGCCAGCAGCCGTGGACAGGGCTATAATTCACCCCTCCACTTT	CASSRGQGYNSPLHF
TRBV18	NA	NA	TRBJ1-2	TGTGCCAGCTCACCACCGACCGGGGGGGGATATGGCTACACCTTC	CASSPPTGGGYGYTF
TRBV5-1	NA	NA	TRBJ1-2	TGCGCCAGCAGCTTGGCCGACAGCGCCTATGGCTACACCTTC	CASSLADSAYGYTF
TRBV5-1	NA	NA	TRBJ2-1	TGCGCCAGCAGCCAAACCGCGGGCGGGGCAGCGGATGAGCAGTTCTTC	CASSQTAGGAADEQFF
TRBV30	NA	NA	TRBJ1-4	TGTGCCTGGGGCATAGGGGGGTCTAATGAAAAACTGTTTTTT	CAWGIGGSNEKLFF
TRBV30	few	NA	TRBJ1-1	TGTGCCTGGAGTGGAGGTGGGAACACTGAAGCTTTCTTT	CAWSGGGNTEAFF
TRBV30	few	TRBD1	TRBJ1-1	TGTGCCTGGAGGGCCCGGACAGGAGTGAACACTGAAGCTTTCTTT	CAWRARTGVNTEAFF
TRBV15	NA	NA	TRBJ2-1	TGTGCCACCAGCAACCATGGGGTACATGAGCAGTTCTTC	CATSNHGVHEQFF
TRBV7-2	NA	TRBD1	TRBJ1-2	TGTGCCAGCAGCTTAGCCAGGCCCCGGGACAGAAGGAGGGCCTATGGCTACACCTTC	CASSLARPRDRRRAYGYTF
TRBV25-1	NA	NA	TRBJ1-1	TGTGCCAGCAGTGAATACCGGATGGCTGAAGCTTTCTTT	CASSEYRMAEAFF
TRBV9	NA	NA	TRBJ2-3	TGTGCCAGCAGCGTAAGGAGCACAGATACGCAGTATTTT	CASSVRSTDTQYF
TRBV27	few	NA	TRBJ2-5	TGTGCCAGCACCCACCGGGCCCTCAGGGAGACCCAGTACTTC	CASTHRALRETQYF